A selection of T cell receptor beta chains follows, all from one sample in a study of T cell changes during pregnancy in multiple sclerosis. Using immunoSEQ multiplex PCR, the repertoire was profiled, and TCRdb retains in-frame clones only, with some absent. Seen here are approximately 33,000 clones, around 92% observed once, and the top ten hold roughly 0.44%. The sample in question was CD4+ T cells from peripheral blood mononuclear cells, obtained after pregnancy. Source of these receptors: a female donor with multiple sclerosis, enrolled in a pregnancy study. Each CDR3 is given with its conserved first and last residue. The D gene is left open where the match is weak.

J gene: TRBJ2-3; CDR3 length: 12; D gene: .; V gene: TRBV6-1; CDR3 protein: CASSRHSDTQYF
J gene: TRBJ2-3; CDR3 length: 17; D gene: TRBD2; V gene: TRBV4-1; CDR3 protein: CASSRTSGSGSTDTQYF
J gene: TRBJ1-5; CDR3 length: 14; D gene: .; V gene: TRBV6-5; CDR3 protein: CASSYSGPGQPQHF
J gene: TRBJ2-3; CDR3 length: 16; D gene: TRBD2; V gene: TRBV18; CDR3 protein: CASSPWTSGSPDTQYF
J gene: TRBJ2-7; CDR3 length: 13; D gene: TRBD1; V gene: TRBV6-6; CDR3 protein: CASSRQGALEQYF
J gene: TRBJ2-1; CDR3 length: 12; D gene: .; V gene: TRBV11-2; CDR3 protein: CASSIAGVKQFF
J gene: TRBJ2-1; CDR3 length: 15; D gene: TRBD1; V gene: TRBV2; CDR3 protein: CASSPLTGGYNEQFF
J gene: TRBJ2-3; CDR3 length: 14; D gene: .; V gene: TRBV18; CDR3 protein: CASSLMQLTDTQYF
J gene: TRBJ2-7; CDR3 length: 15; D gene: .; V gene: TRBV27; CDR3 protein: CASSFQGPWGYEQYF
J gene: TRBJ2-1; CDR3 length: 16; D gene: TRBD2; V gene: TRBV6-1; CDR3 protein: CASSAGRGFSYNEQFF
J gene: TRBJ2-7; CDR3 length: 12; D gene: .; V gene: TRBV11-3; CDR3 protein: CASSSSEHEQYF
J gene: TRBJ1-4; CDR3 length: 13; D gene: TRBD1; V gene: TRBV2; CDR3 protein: CASRTGTAEKLFF
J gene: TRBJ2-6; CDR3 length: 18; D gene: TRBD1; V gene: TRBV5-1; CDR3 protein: CASSFSTGQGTGANVLTF
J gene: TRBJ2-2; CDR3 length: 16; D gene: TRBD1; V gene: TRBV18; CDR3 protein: CASSPLGQGGTGELFF
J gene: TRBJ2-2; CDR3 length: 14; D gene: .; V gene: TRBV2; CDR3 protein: CASSLGRGTGELFF
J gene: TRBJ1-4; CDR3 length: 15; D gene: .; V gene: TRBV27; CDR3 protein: CASSFLLGGNEKLFF
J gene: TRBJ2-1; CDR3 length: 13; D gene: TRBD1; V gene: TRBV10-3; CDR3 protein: CATRTGAGNEQFF
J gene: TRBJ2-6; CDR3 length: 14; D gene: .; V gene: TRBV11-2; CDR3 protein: CASSLDMGANVLTF
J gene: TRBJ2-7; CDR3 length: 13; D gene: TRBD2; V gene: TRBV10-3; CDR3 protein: CAITPAGGAEQYF
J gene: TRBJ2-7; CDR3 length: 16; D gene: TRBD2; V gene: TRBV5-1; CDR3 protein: CASSLAPSGLTYEQYF
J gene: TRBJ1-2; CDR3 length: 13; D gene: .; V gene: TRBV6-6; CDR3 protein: CASSPGSNYGYTF
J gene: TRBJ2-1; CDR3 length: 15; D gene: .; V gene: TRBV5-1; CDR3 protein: CASRVSVSTVNEQFF
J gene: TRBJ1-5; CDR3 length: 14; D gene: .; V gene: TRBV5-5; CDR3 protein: CASSSNSGNQPQHF
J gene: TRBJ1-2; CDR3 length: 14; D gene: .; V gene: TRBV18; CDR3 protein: CASSPIQGSYGYTF
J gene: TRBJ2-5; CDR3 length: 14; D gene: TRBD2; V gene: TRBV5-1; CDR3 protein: CASSSTGGGETQYF
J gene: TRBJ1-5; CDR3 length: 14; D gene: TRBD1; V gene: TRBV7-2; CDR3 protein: CASTKGAIDQPQHF
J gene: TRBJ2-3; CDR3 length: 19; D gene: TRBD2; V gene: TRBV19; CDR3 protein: CASSIAGRASGPPVDTQYF
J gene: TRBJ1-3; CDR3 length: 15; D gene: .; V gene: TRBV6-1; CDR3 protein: CASSEGGMSGNTIYF
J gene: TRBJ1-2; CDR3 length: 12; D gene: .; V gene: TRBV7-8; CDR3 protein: CASSVDSYGYTF
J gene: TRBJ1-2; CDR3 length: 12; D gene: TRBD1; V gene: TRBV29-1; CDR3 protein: CSVEGPGGGYTF
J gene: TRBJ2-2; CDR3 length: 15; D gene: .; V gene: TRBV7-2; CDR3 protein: CASSFRLGGTGELFF
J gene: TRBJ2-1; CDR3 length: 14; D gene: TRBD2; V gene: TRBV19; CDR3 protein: CASTSGTTYNEQFF
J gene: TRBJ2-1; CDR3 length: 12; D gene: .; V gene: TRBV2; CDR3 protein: CASSRQVPGQFF
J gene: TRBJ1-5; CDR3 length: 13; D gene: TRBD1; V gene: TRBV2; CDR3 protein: CAGGQGPNQPQHF
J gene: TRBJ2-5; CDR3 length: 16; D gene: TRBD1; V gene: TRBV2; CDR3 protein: CASSERPPGGRETQYF
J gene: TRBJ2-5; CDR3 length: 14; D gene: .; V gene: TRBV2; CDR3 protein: CASTGNGMQETQYF
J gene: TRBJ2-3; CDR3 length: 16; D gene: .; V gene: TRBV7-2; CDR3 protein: CASSPRRGTRGDTQYF
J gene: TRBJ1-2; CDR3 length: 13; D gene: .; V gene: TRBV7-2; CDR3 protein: CASSLRGGDGYTF
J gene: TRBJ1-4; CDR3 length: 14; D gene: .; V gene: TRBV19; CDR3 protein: CASSIRGTNEKLFF
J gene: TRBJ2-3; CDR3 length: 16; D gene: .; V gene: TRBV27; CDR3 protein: CASSFDRALAGWAQYF
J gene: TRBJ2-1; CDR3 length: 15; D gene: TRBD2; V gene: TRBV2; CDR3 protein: CASSRGGATDNEQFF
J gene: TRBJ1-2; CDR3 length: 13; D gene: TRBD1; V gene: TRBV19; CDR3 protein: CASSFPGGYGYTF
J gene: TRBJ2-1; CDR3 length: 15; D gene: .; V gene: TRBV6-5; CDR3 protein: CASRVRGGGLVEQFF
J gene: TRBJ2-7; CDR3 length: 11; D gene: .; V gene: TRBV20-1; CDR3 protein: CSARTTYEQYF
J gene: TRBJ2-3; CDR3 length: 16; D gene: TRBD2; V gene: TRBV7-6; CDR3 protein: CASSRGLAGSTDTQYF
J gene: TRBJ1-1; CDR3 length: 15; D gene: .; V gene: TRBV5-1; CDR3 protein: CASSLFSGENTEAFF
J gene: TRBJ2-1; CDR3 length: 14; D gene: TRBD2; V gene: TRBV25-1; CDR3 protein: CASNSGRAYNEQFF
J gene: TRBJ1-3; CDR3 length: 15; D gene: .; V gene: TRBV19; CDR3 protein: CASSPDRISGNTIYF
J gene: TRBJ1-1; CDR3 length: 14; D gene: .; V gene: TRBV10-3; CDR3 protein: CAISGTDSNTEAFF
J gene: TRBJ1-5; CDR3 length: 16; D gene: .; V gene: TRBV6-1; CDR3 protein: CASSERVTFRNQPQHF
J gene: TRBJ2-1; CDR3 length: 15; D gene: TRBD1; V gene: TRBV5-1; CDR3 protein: CASSKTGNPYNEQFF
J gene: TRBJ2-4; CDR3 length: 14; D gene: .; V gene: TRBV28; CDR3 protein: CASSLSGAKNIQYF
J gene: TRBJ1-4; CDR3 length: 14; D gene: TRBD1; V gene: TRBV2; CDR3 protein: CASSGTGSNEKLFF
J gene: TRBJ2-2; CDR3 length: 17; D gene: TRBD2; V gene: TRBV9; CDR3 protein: CASSVGTSGGRAGELFF